Presented here are 22 T cell receptor beta chains from one specimen sequenced in a study of blood T cells in healthy people across ages. It was with a sample-barcoded 5' primer and a J-beta primer mix that a second PCR of about 6 to 12 cycles was run. MiXCR, run by TCRdb on the 5' RACE reads, gives a single entry per CDR3 protein. The sample lists 700,000 to 950,000 distinct CDR3 sequences; 58% were seen once. The source material was blood. Source of these receptors: a man aged 25 to 40 in good health.

This clonotype was detected only a few times. This chain uses TRBV4-2 with TRBJ2-5; D perhaps matches TRBD1 (6 bases). The germline gives CDR1 LGHNA, CDR2 YNFKEQ. V was shortened by 1 base and J by 10 bases, with 22 bases between the two germline ends. The CDR3 is 16 residues long. The CDR3 reads CASSQGSGAALASQYF. The CDR3 region has the DNA TGTGCCAGCAGCCAAGGGTCAGGGGCAGCCCTTGCAAGCCAGTACTTC.

This clonotype has just one count. CDR3 amino acids: CSVTGTANTGELFF. The CDR3 bases are TGCAGCGTTACAGGGACAGCGAACACCGGGGAGCTGTTTTTT. This rearrangement joins TRBV29-1 to TRBJ2-2; 7 bases align to TRBD1. Germline CDR1 and CDR2: SQVTM and ANQGSEA. The CDR3 contains 14 residues. Trimming took 5 bases from V and 0 from J; bases not matched to a gene: 3.

This chain uses TRBV5-1 with TRBJ1-4, with 7 bases matching TRBD1. This CDR3 has 15 amino acids. J was trimmed by 4 bases and V by 7 bases; bases with no gene match: 10. The germline V gene has CDR1 SGHRS and CDR2 YFSETQ. CDR3 sequence reads: CASAIIGQDNEKLFF. The CDR3 DNA follows: TGCGCCAGCGCCATTATCGGACAGGATAATGAAAAACTGTTTTTT.

For this clonotype: This may arise from a read error, as a much more abundant clone is one base away. The chain couples TRBV28 to TRBJ1-6; TRBD1 agrees at 9 bases. Germline lookup yields CDR1 MDHEN and CDR2 SYDVKM. CDR3 length: 13 amino acids. CDR3 nucleotides: TGTGCCAGCAGGACAGGGGGAAATTCACCCCCCCACTTT. Translation: CASRTGGNSPPHF.

The chain links TRBV28 to TRBJ1-2, with D unclear. The germline V and J ends were trimmed by 7 bases and 1 base, with 25 bases remaining between them. Looked up from germline, CDR1 is MDHEN and CDR2 is SYDVKM. This CDR3 is 18 amino acids long. For the CDR3, the DNA is TGTGCCAGCACTTACGGACTAACGTCAACGGGCCTTAACTATGGCTACACCTTC. Protein: CASTYGLTSTGLNYGYTF.

Regarding this clonotype: A read error may produce the germline difference seen at one junction end. J is TRBJ2-7 and V is TRBV11-2; 11 bases fit TRBD2. CDR3 length: 15 amino acids. CDR1 and CDR2 from the germline V gene are SGHAT and FQNNGV. For the CDR3, the DNA is TGTGCCAGCAGCATCGCTAGCGGGAGGTCCTCCGAGCAGTACTTC. This codes for CASSIASGRSSEQYF.

The chain links TRBV3-1 to TRBJ2-1; TRBD1 agrees at 7 bases. J was trimmed by 9 bases and V by 4 bases; bases with no gene match: 3. The CDR3 spans 12 residues. Per the germline V gene, CDR1 is LGHDT and CDR2 is YNNKEL (reference sequence). CDR3 in amino acids: CASSLRDSEQFF. The CDR3 DNA reads as TGTGCCAGCAGCCTCCGGGACAGTGAGCAGTTCTTC.

CDR3 sequence (DNA): TGTGCCAGCAGTTTCAGGACACCTGACATCTATGGCTACACCTTC. This gives the protein CASSFRTPDIYGYTF. The V call is TRBV6-6, the J call TRBJ1-2; D is perhaps TRBD1 (5 bases). V shed 4 bases and J shed 4 bases, with 16 bases lying between them. This CDR3 has 15 residues. Germline CDR1 and CDR2: MNHNY and SVGAGI (reference sequence).

This clonotype was picked up many times. The chain combines TRBV7-2 with TRBJ2-7; 7 positions match TRBD2. Germline V CDR1 and CDR2: SGHTA, FQGNSA. With 1 base clipped from V and 1 base from J, the junction kept 4 bases outside the gene matches. This CDR3 contains 15 residues. This chain's CDR3 is CASSLGDGRSYEQYF. The CDR3 DNA follows: TGTGCCAGCAGCTTAGGAGACGGGAGGTCCTACGAGCAGTACTTC.

This clonotype was seen a few times. CDR3 bases: TGTGCCAGCAGTCCGGGACTAGGAGGCAATGAGCAGTTCTTC. The encoded protein is CASSPGLGGNEQFF. V usage is TRBV27 and J usage is TRBJ2-1, with 8 bases matching TRBD2. CDR1 is MNHEY and CDR2 is SMNVEV in the germline V gene (reference sequence). The ends lost 5 bases at V and 6 bases at J; junction bases unmatched: 6. The CDR3 consists of 14 residues.

This clonotype was observed a handful of times. V usage is TRBV29-1 and J usage is TRBJ2-1; 8 bases are shared with TRBD1. Germline V lookup: CDR1 SQVTM, CDR2 ANQGSEA. V dropped 6 bases and J dropped 7; count of bases not matched to a gene: 8. This CDR3 contains 13 residues. The CDR3 spells CSVTGQGLNEQFF. The CDR3 nucleotides are TGCAGCGTAACCGGACAGGGTTTGAATGAGCAGTTCTTC.

The V and J genes are TRBV10-3 and TRBJ1-6; unclear D gene. V dropped 4 bases and J dropped 12 bases, with 13 bases sitting between them. The germline V gene encodes CDR1 ENHRY and CDR2 SYGVKD. The CDR3 consists of 13 residues. In nucleotides, the CDR3 is TGTGCCATCAGTGGCGGGCCTAGTCGACCCCTCCACTTT. It yields the protein CAISGGPSRPLHF.

This clonotype was picked up a small number of times. The rearrangement links TRBV2 to TRBJ2-5, with D perhaps matching TRBD1 or TRBD2 (5 bases each). Germline lookup yields CDR1 SNHLY and CDR2 FYNNEI. The CDR3 runs 13 residues. V lost 6 bases and J 5 bases, leaving 13 bases between the germline ends. The CDR3 nucleotides read TGTGCCAGCAGCGTACTTTGGGGGGAGACCCAGTACTTC. As protein: CASSVLWGETQYF.

The J gene is TRBJ2-7, the V gene TRBV29-1; D is possibly TRBD2 (5 bases). V lost 6 bases, J lost 2 bases, and 17 bases lay in between. CDR3 size: 14 residues. Germline lookup yields CDR1 SQVTM and CDR2 ANQGSEA. The CDR3 DNA sequence: TGCAGCGTAAGCCACCGGACTGGGACCTACGAGCAGTACTTC. Translating it yields CSVSHRTGTYEQYF.

The chain employs TRBV20-1 and TRBJ2-1; 8 bases map to TRBD2. Germline lookup yields CDR1 DFQATT and CDR2 SNEGSKA (reference sequence). The length of the CDR3 is 16 residues. The V gene end was trimmed by 1 base and the J gene end by 9 bases; junction bases not matched to a gene: 14. In DNA form, the CDR3 reads TGCAGTGCTAGAGCCCCCCGACAGCGGGAGTGGGGTGAGCAGTTCTTC. Its protein product is CSARAPRQREWGEQFF.

This chain uses TRBV24-1 with TRBJ2-4, with 7 bases fitting TRBD1. Germline V lookup: CDR1 KGHDR, CDR2 SFDVKD. This CDR3 spans 15 amino acids. V was clipped by 4 bases and J by 6 bases; unmatched bases: 8. The CDR3 nucleotides are TGTGCCACCAGTGACCCACGGGACAGAGGAAACATTCAGTACTTC. Its translation: CATSDPRDRGNIQYF.

Only one count was recorded for this clonotype. The V gene is TRBV29-1, the J gene TRBJ2-5; 11 bases match TRBD2. This CDR3 has 12 residues. With V trimmed by 5 bases and J by 11 bases, 7 bases remained unmatched. Germline CDR1 and CDR2: SQVTM and ANQGSEA. CDR3 region: CSVTSGSGGQYF. CDR3 bases: TGCAGCGTTACTAGCGGGAGTGGCGGGCAGTACTTC.

V usage is TRBV29-1 and J usage is TRBJ2-7; TRBD1 might be the D (6 bases). Between the trimmed V and J ends, which lost 4 bases and 2 bases, there was a span of 18 bases. CDR3 length: 15 residues. From germline, CDR1 is SQVTM and CDR2 ANQGSEA. The CDR3 sequence is CSVGGGFTHAYEQYF. DNA for the CDR3: TGCAGCGTTGGAGGGGGATTCACCCATGCCTACGAGCAGTACTTC.

The CDR3, as DNA: TGCGCCAGCAGCCTGGAGGACAGGGCCACAGATACGCAGTATTTT. Its translation: CASSLEDRATDTQYF. The gene calls are TRBV5-1 and TRBJ2-3; 8 positions match TRBD1. This CDR3 comprises 15 residues. Germline trimming cut 4 bases from V and 2 bases from J; bases unmatched to any gene: 6. Per the germline V gene, CDR1 is SGHRS and CDR2 is YFSETQ.

In regard to this clonotype: This CDR3 fails to terminate in the conserved phenylalanine or tryptophan, so it likely reflects a read error. Here the CDR3 reads CASSYPAGVGQETQYV. CDR3 coding DNA: TGTGCCAGCAGTTACCCAGCGGGAGTTGGCCAAGAGACCCAGTACGTC. V is TRBV6-6 and J is TRBJ2-4, with 8 bases aligning to TRBD2. Judging by the DNA end, TRBJ2-5 fits better; the J call may be wrong. The CDR3 loop spans 16 amino acids. CDR1 is MNHNY and CDR2 is SVGAGI in the germline V gene (reference sequence).

This chain connects TRBV6-1 to TRBJ2-2, with 10 bases identical to TRBD2. CDR1 and CDR2 (germline): MNHNS, SASEGT. V gave up 2 bases and J gave up 4 bases; unmatched junction bases: 19. This CDR3 is 21 amino acids long. The CDR3 sequence: CASSEHGIAGGPKGSTGELFF. Written as DNA, the CDR3 is TGTGCCAGCAGTGAACATGGGATAGCGGGAGGTCCTAAGGGTAGCACCGGGGAGCTGTTTTTT.

This clonotype has a handful of counts. A much larger clone differs from this one at a single base, so this may be a read error. The chain carries TRBV27 and TRBJ2-7; the D gene is possibly TRBD2 (5 bases). Germline V gene sequence: CDR1 MNHEY, CDR2 SMNVEV (reference sequence). CDR3 length: 15 amino acids. V was shortened by 3 bases and J by 7 bases, with 19 bases between the two germline ends. The CDR3 DNA is TGTGCCAGCAGTTTCGCGGGCGCACCTTTCGATGAGCAGTACTTC. It codes for CASSFAGAPFDEQYF.